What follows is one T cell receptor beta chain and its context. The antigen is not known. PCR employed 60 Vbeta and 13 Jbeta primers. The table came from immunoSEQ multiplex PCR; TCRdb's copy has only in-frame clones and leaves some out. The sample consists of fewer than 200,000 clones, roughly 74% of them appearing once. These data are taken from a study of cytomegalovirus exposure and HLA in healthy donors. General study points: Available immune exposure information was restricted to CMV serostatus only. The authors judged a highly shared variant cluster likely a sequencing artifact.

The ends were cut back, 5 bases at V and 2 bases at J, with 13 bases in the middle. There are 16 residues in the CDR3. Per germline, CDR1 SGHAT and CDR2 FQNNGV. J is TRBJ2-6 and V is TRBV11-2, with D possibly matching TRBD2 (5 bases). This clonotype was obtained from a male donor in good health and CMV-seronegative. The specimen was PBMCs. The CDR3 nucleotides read TGTGCCAGCAGCCTCCGCCCCGGGGCTGGGGCCAACGTCCTGACTTTC. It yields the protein CASSLRPGAGANVLTF.